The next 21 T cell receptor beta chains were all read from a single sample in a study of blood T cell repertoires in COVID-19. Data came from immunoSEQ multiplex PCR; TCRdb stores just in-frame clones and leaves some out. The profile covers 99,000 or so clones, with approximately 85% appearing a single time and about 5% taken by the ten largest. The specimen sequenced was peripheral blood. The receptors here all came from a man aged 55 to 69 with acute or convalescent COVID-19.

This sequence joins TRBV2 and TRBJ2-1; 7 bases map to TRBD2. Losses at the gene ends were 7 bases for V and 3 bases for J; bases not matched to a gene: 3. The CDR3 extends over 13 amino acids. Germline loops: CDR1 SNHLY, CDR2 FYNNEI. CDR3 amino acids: CASKRGNYNEQFF. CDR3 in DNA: TGTGCCAGCAAGCGGGGTAACTACAATGAGCAGTTCTTC.

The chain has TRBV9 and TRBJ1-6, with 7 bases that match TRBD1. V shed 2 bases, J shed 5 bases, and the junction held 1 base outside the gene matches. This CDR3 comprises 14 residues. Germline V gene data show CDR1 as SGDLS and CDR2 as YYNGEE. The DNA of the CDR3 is TGTGCCAGCAGCGTGGGACAGCATAATTCACCCCTCCACTTT. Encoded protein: CASSVGQHNSPLHF. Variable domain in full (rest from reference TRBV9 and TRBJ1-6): DSGVTQTPKHLITATGQRVTLRCSPRSGDLSVYWYQQSLDQGLQFLIQYYNGEERAKGNILERFSAQQFPDLHSELNLSSLELGDSALYFCASSVGQHNSPLHFGNGTRLTVT.

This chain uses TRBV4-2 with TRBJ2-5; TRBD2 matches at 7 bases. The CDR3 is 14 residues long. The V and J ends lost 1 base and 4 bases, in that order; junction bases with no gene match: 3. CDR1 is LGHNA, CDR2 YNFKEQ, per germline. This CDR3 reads CASSQGEGRETQYF. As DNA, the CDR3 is TGTGCCAGCAGCCAAGGGGAGGGGAGAGAGACCCAGTACTTC.

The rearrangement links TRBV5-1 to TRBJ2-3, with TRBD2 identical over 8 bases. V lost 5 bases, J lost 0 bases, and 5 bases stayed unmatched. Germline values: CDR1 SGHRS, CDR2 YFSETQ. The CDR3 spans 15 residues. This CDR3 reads CASSVSGESTDTQYF. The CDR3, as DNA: TGCGCCAGCAGTGTTAGCGGGGAGAGCACAGATACGCAGTATTTT.

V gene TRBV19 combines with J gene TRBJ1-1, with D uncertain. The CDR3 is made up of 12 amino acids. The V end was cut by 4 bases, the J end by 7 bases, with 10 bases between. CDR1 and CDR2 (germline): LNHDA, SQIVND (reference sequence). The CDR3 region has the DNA TGTGCCAGTAGTAGACGGGAAAATGAAGCTTTCTTT. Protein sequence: CASSRRENEAFF.

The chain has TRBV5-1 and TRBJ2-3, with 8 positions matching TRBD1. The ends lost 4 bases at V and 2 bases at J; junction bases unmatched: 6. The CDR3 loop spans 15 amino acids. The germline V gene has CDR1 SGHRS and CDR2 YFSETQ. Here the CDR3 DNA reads TGCGCCAGCAGCCTGCCGGGACAGGCCACAGATACGCAGTATTTT. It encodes CASSLPGQATDTQYF.

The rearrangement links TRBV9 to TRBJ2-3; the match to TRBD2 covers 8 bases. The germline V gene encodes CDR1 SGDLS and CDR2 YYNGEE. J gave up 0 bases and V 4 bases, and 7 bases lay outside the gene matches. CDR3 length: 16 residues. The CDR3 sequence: CASSSRLAPSTDTQYF. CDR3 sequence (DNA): TGTGCCAGCAGCTCCCGACTAGCGCCCAGCACAGATACGCAGTATTTT. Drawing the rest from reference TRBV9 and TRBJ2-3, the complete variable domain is DSGVTQTPKHLITATGQRVTLRCSPRSGDLSVYWYQQSLDQGLQFLIQYYNGEERAKGNILERFSAQQFPDLHSELNLSSLELGDSALYFCASSSRLAPSTDTQYFGPGTRLTVL.

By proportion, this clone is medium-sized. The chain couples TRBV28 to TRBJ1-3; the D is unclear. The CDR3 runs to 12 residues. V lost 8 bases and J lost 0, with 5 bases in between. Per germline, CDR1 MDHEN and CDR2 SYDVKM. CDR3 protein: CASSFSGNTIYF. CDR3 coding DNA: TGTGCCAGCTCCTTCTCTGGAAACACCATATATTTT.

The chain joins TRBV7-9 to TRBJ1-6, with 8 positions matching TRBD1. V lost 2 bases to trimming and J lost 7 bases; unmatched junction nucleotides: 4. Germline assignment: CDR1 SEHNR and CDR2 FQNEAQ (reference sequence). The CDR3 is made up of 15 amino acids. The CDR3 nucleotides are TGTGCCAGCAGCTTAAGGACAGGGAAAAATTCACCCCTCCACTTT. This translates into CASSLRTGKNSPLHF. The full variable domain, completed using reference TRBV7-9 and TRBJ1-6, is DTGVSQNPRHKITKRGQNVTFRCDPISEHNRLYWYRQTLGQGPEFLTYFQNEAQLEKSRLLSDRFSAERPKGSFSTLEIQRTEQGDSAMYLCASSLRTGKNSPLHFGNGTRLTVT.

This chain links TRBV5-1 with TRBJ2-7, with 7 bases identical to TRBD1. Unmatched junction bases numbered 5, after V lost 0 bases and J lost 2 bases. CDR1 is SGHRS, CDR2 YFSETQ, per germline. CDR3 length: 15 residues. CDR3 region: CASSLETGVAYEQYF. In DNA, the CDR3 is TGCGCCAGCAGCTTGGAAACAGGGGTTGCCTACGAGCAGTACTTC.

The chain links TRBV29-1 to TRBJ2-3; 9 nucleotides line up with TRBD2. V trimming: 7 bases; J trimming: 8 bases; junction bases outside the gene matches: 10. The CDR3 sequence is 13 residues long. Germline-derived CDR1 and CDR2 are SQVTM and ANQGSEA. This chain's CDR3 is CSARREGLRTQYF. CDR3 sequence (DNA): TGCAGCGCTCGGCGGGAGGGCCTTCGTACGCAGTATTTT.

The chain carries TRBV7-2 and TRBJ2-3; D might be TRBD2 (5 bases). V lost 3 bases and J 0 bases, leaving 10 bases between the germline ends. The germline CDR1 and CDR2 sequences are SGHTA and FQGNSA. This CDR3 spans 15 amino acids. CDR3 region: CASSFQAASTDTQYF. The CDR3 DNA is TGTGCCAGCAGCTTCCAAGCGGCTAGCACAGATACGCAGTATTTT.

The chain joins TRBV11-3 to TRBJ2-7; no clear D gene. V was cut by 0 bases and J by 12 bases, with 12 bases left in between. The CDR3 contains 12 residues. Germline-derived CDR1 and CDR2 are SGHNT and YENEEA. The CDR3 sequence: CASSLEELTGYF. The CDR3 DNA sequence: TGTGCCAGCAGCTTAGAGGAGCTTACCGGGTACTTC.

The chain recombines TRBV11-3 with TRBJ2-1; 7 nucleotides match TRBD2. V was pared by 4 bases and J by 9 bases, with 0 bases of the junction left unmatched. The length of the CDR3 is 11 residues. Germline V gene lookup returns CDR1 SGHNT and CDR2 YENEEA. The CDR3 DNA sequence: TGTGCCAGCAGCTGGGGGGGTGAGCAGTTCTTC. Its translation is CASSWGGEQFF.

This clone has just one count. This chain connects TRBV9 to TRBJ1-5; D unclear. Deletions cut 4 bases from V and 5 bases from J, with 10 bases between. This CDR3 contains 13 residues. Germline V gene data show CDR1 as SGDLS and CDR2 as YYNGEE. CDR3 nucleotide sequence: TGTGCCAGCAGCAGTCAGGATGATCAGCCCCAGCATTTT. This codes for CASSSQDDQPQHF.

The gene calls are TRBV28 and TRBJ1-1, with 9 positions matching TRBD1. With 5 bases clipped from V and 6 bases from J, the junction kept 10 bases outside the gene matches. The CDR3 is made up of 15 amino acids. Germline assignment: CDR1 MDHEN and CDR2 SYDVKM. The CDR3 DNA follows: TGTGCCAGCAGTCCTCCGGGACAGGGTAACGCTGAAGCTTTCTTT. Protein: CASSPPGQGNAEAFF.

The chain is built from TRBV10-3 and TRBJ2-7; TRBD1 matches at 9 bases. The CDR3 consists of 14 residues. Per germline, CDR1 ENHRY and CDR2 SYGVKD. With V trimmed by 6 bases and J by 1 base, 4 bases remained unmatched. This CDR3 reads CAIRSGTGSYEQYF. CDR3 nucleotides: TGTGCCATCAGATCCGGGACAGGGTCCTACGAGCAGTACTTC.

CDR3 coding DNA: TGTGCCAGCAGCTTAGGCGGGGGCTACCCCAATGAGCAGTTCTTC. Protein sequence: CASSLGGGYPNEQFF. This chain links TRBV7-8 with TRBJ2-1, with D possibly TRBD2 on 7 matching bases. In germline, CDR1 is SGHVS, CDR2 FQNEAQ. CDR3 size: 15 residues. The V end lost 1 base, the J end lost 6 bases, and 13 bases lay between the germline ends.

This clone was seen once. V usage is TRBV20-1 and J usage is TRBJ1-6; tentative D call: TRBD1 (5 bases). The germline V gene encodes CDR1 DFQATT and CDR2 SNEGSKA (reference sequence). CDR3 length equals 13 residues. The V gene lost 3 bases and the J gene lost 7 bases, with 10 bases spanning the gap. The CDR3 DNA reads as TGCAGTGCTAGTGGCGGGGGGAATTCACCCCTCCACTTT. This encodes CSASGGGNSPLHF.

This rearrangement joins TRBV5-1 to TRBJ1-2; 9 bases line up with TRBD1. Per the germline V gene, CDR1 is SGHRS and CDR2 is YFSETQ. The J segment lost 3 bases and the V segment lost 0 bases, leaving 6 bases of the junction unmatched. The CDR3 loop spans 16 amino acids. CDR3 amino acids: CASSLEGTGLDYGYTF. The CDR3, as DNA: TGCGCCAGCAGCTTGGAAGGGACAGGGTTGGACTATGGCTACACCTTC.

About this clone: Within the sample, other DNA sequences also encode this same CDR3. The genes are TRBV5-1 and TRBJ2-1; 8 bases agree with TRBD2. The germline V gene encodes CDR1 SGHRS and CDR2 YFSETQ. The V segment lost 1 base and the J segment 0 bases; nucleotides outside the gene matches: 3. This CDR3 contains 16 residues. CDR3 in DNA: TGCGCCAGCAGCTTGAGCGGGGGAAGCTCCTACAATGAGCAGTTCTTC. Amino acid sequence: CASSLSGGSSYNEQFF.